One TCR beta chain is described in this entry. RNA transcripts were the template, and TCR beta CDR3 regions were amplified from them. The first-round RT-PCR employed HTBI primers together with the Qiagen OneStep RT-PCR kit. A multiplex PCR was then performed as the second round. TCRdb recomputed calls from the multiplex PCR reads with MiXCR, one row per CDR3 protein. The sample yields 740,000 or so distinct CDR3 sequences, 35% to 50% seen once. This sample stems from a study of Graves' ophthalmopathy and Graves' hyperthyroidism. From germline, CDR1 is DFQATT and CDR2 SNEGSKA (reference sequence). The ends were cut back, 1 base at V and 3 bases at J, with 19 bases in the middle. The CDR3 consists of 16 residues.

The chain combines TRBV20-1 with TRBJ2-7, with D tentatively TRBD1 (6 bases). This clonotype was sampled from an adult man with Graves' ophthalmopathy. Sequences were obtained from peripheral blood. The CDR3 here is CSARGTGRGSYYEQYF. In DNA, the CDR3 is TGCAGTGCTAGAGGAACAGGGAGAGGGTCATACTACGAGCAGTACTTC.